This TCR beta chain was profiled in a study of STAT3 mutations in large granular lymphocyte leukemia. Study-level findings and limits: In T-cell large granular lymphocyte leukemia, about half of patients showed multiple immunodominant subclonotypes. TCR clonotype switching after therapy occurred in about 30% of the 18 patients.

The table came from immunoSEQ multiplex PCR; TCRdb's copy has only in-frame clones and leaves some out. The sample includes around 13,000 clones, more than 90% of them seen just once. In regard to this clone: Its antigen is undetermined.

Germline CDR1 and CDR2: SSHAT and FNYEAQ (reference sequence). The ends were cut back, 0 bases at V and 0 bases at J, with 9 bases in the middle. The CDR3 extends over 15 amino acids. The source material was peripheral blood mononuclear cells. This receptor was identified in a man in his forties or fifties with T-cell large granular lymphocyte leukemia. Some clones in this sample may be carry-over from other donors' samples. The genes are TRBV7-7 and TRBJ2-7; a possible D gene is TRBD1 (6 bases). CDR3 sequence reads: CASSLAAGVSYEQYF. The CDR3 DNA reads TGTGCCAGCAGCTTAGCCGCAGGGGTCTCCTACGAGCAGTACTTC.